This T cell receptor (beta chain) was sequenced during a study of CD8+CD57+ T cells in acquired aplastic anemia. Germline CDR1 and CDR2: DFQATT and SNEGSKA (reference sequence). The germline V and J ends were trimmed by 6 bases and 0 bases, with 5 bases remaining between them. The CDR3 contains 11 residues. Flow cytometry had shown expanded CD8+CD57+ cells in the patients chosen for sequencing. This clonotype was observed once. It was genomic DNA that served as the template for profiling TCR beta VDJ and CDR3. TCRdb ran MiXCR on the reads and lists one entry per CDR3 protein. Of roughly 170,000 distinct CDR3 sequences in the sample, approximately 48% were seen once.

The material sequenced was sorted CD4+, CD8+, or CD8+CD57+ T cells (not recorded which) from PBMCs. V is TRBV20-1 and J is TRBJ1-1; the D is unclear. The sequence came from a human donor with aplastic anemia. CDR3 in amino acids: CSAGMNTEAFF. DNA for the CDR3: TGCAGTGCCGGGATGAACACTGAAGCTTTCTTT.